The following is a T cell receptor (beta chain) sequence with its context. Its binding antigen is unknown. Per-base quality was not reported, and no clone a single base away is much larger than it. In the germline V gene (reference sequence), CDR1 corresponds to SEHNR and CDR2 to FQNEAQ. Inclusive of the bounding cysteine and phenylalanine, the CDR3 is 13 residues long. The read is trimmed to its CDR3 DNA, 39 bases read in frame from base 1. Relative to germline, V is missing 4 bases and J is missing 6 bases, with 2 bases of the junction outside any gene match. This entry comes from a study of blood T cell repertoires in COVID-19 (TCRdb year 2020). About the study as a whole: Collaborator samples came from the United States, Italy and Spain and covered acute and convalescent phases of COVID-19. The material from the prospective study consisted of cDNA or gDNA derived from T cells, B-cell-depleted T cells, or PBMCs. The dataset comprised deeply sampled blood TCRbeta repertoires from subjects exposed to, actively infected with, or recovered from COVID-19. Sample metadata almost always included a de-identified subject ID, COVID-19 status, age in years and sex. The repertoires were released in a freely available public database intended as a resource for research on the immune response to SARS-CoV-2. HLA class I and class II types, where available, came from metadata supplied by the sample provider rather than from assay-based typing. The samples were drawn from two sources: the first 160 participants of the ongoing ImmuneRACE study, and 950 to 1,500 subjects contributed by 6 global collaborators. Overall study results and their limits: How much clinical and demographic metadata was included differed by source and by participant, and the metadata was provided uncurated.

Samples from volunteer blood donors who had recovered from COVID-19 were contributed by a second Seattle source. Whole blood was collected in K2EDTA tubes by collaborating institutions according to the institutions' own protocols. Collaborator samples were shipped for TCRbeta analysis as frozen whole blood, isolated PBMCs, or DNA extracted from either sample type. TCRbeta CDR3 regions were amplified from genomic DNA by means of the immunoSEQ Assay, a bias-controlled multiplex PCR. Per the original workflow: The number of nucleated cells in each sample was estimated from the amplification of reference gene primers within the assay. Sequence reads were collapsed and filtered to measure the absolute abundance of every unique TCRbeta CDR3 rearrangement. For each sample, productive Simpson clonality was calculated by taking the square root of Simpson's diversity index across productive rearrangements. Drawn from immuneACCESS, this table holds only the in-frame rearrangements with V and J called that TCRdb kept. Clones are partly lost; checked studies trace under half to an unresolved V gene and leave the rest unexplained. V, J and clone size were drawn from that table, and D and trimming were deduced from the DNA. The sample table records some 350,000 clones; under 95% of these occur just once. The top ten clones comprise less than 3.5% of the sample.

Here the chain combines TRBV7-9 and TRBJ2-1; the junction holds 8 bases that match TRBD1. This clonotype was obtained from a young woman who had recovered from COVID-19. The sequenced sample was peripheral blood. The CDR3 is CASSWDRRNEQFF. In nucleotides, the sequence is TGTGCCAGCAGCTGGGACAGGCGCAATGAGCAGTTCTTC.